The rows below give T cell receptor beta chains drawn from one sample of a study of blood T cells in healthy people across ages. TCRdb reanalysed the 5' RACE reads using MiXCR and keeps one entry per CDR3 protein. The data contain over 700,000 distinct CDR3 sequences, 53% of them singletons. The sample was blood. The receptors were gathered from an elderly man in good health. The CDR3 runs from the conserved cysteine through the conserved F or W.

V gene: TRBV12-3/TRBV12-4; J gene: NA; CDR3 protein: CASRSGFQSYEQYF
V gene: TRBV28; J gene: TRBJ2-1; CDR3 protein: CASSPGTSLNEQFF
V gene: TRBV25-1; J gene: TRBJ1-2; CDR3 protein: CASTATHYGYTF
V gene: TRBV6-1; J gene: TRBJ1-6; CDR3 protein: CASSDRAVTPLHF
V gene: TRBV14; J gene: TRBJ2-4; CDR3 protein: CASSQEGQGAKNIQYF
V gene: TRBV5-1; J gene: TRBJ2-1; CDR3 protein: CASSRAGADGEQFF
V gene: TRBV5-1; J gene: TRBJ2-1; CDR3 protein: CASSSLGGKTGSEQFF
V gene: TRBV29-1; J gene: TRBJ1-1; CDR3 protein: CSVEGRLNTEAFF
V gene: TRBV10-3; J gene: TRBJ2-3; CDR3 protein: CAISESGRCAYF
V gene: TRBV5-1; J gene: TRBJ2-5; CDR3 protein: CASRMPKGQGTVETQCF
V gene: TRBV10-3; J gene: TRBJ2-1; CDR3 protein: CATMTSGRAKFF
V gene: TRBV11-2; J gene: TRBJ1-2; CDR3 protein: CASSLQRDGALRMIGYTF
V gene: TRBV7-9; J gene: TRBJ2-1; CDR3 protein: CASSVRGENLRNEQFF
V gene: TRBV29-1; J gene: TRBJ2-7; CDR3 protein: CSVCRDSDEQYF
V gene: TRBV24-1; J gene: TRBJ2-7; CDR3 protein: CATSDPSIDEQYF
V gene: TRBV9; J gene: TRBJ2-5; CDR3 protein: CASSVAGSVAKQYF
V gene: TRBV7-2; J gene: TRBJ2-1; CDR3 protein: CASSFFTSGTYNEQFF
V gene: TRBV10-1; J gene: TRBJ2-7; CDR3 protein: CASSGGLAGTYEQYF
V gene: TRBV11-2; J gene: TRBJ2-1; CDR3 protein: CASSTGGRGLAVTSGRSSYNEQFF
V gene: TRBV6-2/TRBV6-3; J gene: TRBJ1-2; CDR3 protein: CASGGHPLRDGYTF
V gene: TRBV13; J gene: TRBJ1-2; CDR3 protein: CAGTRQNYGYTF
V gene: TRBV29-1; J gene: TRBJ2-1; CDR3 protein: CSTGTTDEQFF
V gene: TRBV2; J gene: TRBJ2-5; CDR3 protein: CASWIAGETQYF
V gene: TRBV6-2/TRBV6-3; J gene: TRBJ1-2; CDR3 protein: CASSRAVDGGYTF
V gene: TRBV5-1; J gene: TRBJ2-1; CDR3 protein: CASCKRGVSYNEQFF
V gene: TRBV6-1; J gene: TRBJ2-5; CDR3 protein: CASSGGGGEETQYF
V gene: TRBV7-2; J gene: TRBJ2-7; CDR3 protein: CASSLGTPRDEQYF
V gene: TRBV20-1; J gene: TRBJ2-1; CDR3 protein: CSVQVRVAGAGYNEQFF
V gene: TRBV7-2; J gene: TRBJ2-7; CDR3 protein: CASRWGLAAYEQYF
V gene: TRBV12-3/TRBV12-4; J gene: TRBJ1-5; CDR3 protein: CASSPETVLNQPQHF
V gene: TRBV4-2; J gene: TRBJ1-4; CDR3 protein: CASSQESQGNEKLFF
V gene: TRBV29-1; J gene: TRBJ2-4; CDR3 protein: CSVEGQGVNIQYF
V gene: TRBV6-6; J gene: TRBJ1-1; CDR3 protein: CASRSGQGSAEAFF
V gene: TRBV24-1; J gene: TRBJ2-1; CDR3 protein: CVTSDRGPYNEQFF
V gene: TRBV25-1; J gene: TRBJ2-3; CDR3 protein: CASSDLAGGHRYAYF
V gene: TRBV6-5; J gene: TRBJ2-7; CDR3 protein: CASGLPVSYEQYF
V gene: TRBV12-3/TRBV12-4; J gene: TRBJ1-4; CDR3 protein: CASRSQGATNEKLFF
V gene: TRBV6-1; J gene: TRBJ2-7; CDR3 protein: CASSDFSSEYF
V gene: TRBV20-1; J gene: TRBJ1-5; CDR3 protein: CSARGVFNQPQHF
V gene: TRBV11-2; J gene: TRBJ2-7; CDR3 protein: CASNIEQGADEQYF
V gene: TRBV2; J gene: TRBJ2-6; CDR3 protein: CASRSGQGANVLTF
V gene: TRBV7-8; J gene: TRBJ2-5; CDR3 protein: CASSFRDRGPETQYF
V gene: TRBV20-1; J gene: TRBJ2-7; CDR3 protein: CSATRGFSSSYEQYF
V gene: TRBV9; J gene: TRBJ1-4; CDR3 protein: CASSGLGGRRLFF
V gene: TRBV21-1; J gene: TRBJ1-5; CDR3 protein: CASSETGRGRKQPQHF
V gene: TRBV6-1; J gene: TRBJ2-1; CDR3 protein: CASTGPPRLYNEQFF
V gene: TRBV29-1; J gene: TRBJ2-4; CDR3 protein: CSVETAKNIQYF
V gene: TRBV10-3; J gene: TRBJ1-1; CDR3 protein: CAIRLTLFGEAFF
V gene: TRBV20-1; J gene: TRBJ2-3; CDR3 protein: CSAGGLADTQYF
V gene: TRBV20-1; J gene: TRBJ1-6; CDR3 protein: CSAPFAGQGADNSPLHF
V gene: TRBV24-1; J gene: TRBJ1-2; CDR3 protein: CATSDSRENYGYTF
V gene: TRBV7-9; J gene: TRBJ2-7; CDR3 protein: CASSLIWNEQYF
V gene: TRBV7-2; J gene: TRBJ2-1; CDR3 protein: CASSLGGSVNEQFF
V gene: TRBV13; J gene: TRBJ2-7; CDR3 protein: CASSANQIGGGEQYF
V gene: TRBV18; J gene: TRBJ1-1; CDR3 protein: CASSPGTNTEAFF
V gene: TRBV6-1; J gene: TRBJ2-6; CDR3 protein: CASSPGTGKSSGANVLTF